This TCR beta chain was sequenced during a study of blood T cells in healthy people across ages (dated by TCRdb to between 2014 and 2017). Regarding the complete study: In model experiments, template switching captured about one uniquely barcoded TCR beta cDNA molecule for every two T cells. Age-related changes in TCR beta repertoire diversity were measured in the study by deep sequencing normalized with unique cDNA molecular identifiers. Four age groups were formed from the donors: young (average approximately 17 years), middle-aged (approximately 40), aged (roughly 59) and long-lived (approximately 78). To avoid experimental bias, donors of different ages were distributed randomly across sequencing lanes. Using the same blood draw, the study looked at two additional independent replicas of 1 million unique cDNA reads for two donors, one aged 18 to 30 and the other aged 80 or older.

Donors were approximately 42 systemically healthy Caucasian individuals from Russia aged roughly 6 to 95 years. About 10 milliliters of peripheral blood were drawn from each donor into EDTA-treated Vacutainer tubes. Ficoll-Paque density-gradient centrifugation was used to isolate PBMCs, with at least 6 million per sample. Trizol reagent was used to extract total RNA from PBMCs, with at least 5 micrograms per sample. For every donor, flow cytometry on a PBMC aliquot measured the percentage of naive CD45RAhigh/CD27high T cells. Inclusive of the bounding cysteine and phenylalanine, the CDR3 is 16 residues long. This entry keeps only the CDR3 DNA: 48 bases, framed from base 1. This clonotype was seen a few times. No antigen is known for it. It has no much larger one-base neighbor in the sample; base qualities were not kept. Paper-wide results and their limitations: Observed TCR beta diversity per million T cells fell roughly linearly with age, and a significant reduction was already apparent by age around 36. Donor CMV infection status was unknown, potentially confounding age-related changes in expanded clonotypes. Estimates of total diversity based on one million sequenced T cells were considered lower bounds and underestimates. Observed TCR beta diversity correlated strongly with the percentage of naive T cells measured by flow cytometry. Compared with the aged group, the long-lived group had more naive CD4+ T cells, fewer expanded clones and increased TCR diversity, a pattern suggesting age selection. Bulk unsorted PBMC profiling prevented conclusive comparison of naive and antigen-experienced compartments.

Receptor amplification or capture employed 5' RACE. Sequencing relied on an Illumina HiSeq 2500. A second PCR of roughly 7 to 12 cycles was run with a J-beta primer mix and a sample-barcoded 5' primer. Each TCR beta cDNA molecule received a unique molecular identifier from a template-switch 5' adaptor carrying 12 random nucleotides. Each sample yielded at least 2.5 million CDR3-containing paired-end reads. First-strand cDNA synthesis was performed from all RNA using the Mint cDNA synthesis kit, with priming by a TRBC-specific oligonucleotide. Following uracil-DNA glycosylase treatment, all cDNA underwent a first 18-cycle PCR with the universal primers M1SS and BC2_uni_R. The original methods were these. Normalization of each sample was performed by random selection of 1 million high-quality reads, each carrying a distinct molecular identifier. Instead of being binned into consensus sequences, reads with shared molecular identifiers were discarded. MiTCR, with a Q25 quality threshold and the strictest error-elimination algorithm, was used for CDR3 identification, clonotype clustering and error correction. A nonparametric unseen species model using Euler transformation provided a lower-bound estimate of total TCR beta diversity. TCRdb trimmed public reads at Q25 via fastp, called clones via MiXCR and kept in-frame beta chains. Records with the same CDR3 protein are collapsed into one entry carrying the most frequent genes and DNA. TCRdb, not the original authors, processed these V and J calls. The sample has about 570,000 distinct CDR3 sequences on record, roughly a quarter of them singletons. Together, the top ten hold around a sixth of the sample.

The chain was built from TRBV21-1 and TRBJ2-4; the listed D gene, TRBD1, was not tested against the DNA. TRBV21-1 is an annotated pseudogene. The sequenced sample consisted of blood. The TCR comes from a woman between 70 and 85 years old in good health. Here is the DNA: TGTGCCAGTCGCCGGACGGGGAAGTTGGACAAAAACATTCAGTACTTC. Translated, it reads CASRRTGKLDKNIQYF.